The clone carrying this T cell receptor beta chain was counted between two and nine times. The antigen remains undetermined. From germline, CDR1 is SQVTM and CDR2 ANQGSEA. The V gene end was trimmed by 7 bases and the J gene end by 8 bases; junction bases not matched to a gene: 5. CDR3 size: 11 residues. The sample belongs to a study of identical twins. TCRdb processed the 5' RACE reads anew with MiXCR; each CDR3 protein has one entry. The table has 200,000 to 300,000 distinct CDR3 sequences, 12% seen once; the top ten hold roughly 4.2%. Every sampled donor was Caucasian and healthy. Study-wide points: Reduced insertions were recorded for abundant cord blood beta clonotypes, with no such pattern in memory repertoires.

The sample also formed part of further work on yellow fever vaccine responses in identical twins. This second report adds: As reported, the vaccine T cell response of twins seemed partly convergent and partly personalized.

The receptor was derived from a woman aged 18 to 35 in good health. The sequenced sample consisted of memory (CD45RO+) T cells sorted from blood. The chain is built from TRBV29-1 and TRBJ1-2; the match to TRBD1 covers 9 bases. In DNA, the CDR3 is TGCAGCGCCGACAGGGGGGTCGGCTACACCTTC. Residues: CSADRGVGYTF.